This TCR beta chain stems from a study of CD8 T cells in Susac syndrome. RNA in amounts of roughly 0.5 to 1 ug was reverse transcribed with random hexamers. TCRdb fed the immunoSEQ multiplex PCR reads into MiXCR, producing one record per CDR3 protein. This table holds roughly 300,000 distinct CDR3 sequences, about 85% found once. Findings and limits, study-wide: As the study acknowledged, the number of individuals in its TCR sequencing and HLA analysis was relatively small.

From blood CD8+ and CD4+ T cells, TCR beta sequences were generated. The multiple sclerosis control cohort comprised treatment-naive individuals presenting with stable or active relapsing-remitting disease. In regard to this clonotype: Its target is unknown.

V was clipped by 8 bases and J by 3 bases, with 10 bases between them. Germline CDR1 is MNHEY and CDR2 is SMNVEV (reference sequence). The CDR3 is 13 amino acids. This TCR was recovered from a human donor with multiple sclerosis. Source material: CD8+ T cells from PBMCs. The J gene is TRBJ2-2, the V gene TRBV27; D gene ambiguous. CDR3 in DNA: TGTGCCAGCTTGGCCCCTGACACCGGGGAGCTGTTTTTT. As protein: CASLAPDTGELFF.